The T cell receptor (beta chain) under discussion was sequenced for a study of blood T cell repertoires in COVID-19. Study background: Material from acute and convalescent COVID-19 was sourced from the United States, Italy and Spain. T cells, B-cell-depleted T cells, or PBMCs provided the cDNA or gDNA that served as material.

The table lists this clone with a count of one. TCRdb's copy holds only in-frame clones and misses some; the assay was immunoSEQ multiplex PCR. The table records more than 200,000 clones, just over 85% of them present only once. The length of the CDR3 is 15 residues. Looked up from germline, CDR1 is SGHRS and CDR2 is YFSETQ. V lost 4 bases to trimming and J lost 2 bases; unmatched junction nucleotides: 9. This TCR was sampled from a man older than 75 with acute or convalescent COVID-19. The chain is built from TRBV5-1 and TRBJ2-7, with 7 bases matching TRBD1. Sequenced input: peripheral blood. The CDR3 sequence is CASSTDATGPYEQYF. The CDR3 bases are TGCGCCAGCAGCACAGATGCGACAGGGCCCTACGAGCAGTACTTC.